The present T cell receptor (beta chain) was sequenced within a study of human T cells and chemical hapten exposure. Sample time point: patch test 1, 2 weeks after DPC sensitization. Regarding treatment: therapeutic diphenylcyclopropenone sensitization with weekly scalp DPC. This CDR3 region has 15 residues. CDR1 and CDR2 from the germline V gene are SNHLY and FYNNEI. The V gene lost 6 bases and the J gene lost 0 bases, with 14 bases spanning the gap. TCRdb fed the RACE reads into MiXCR, producing one record per CDR3 protein. This table has around 300,000 distinct CDR3 sequences, 5.5% to 8% appearing once.

The V and J genes are TRBV2 and TRBJ1-1; D is perhaps TRBD1 (6 bases). This clonotype was obtained from a woman aged 18-30 years with alopecia areata. Some clones in this sample may be carry-over from other donors' samples. The source was whole blood, collected in connection with sensitization to the hapten diphenylcyclopropenone (DPC). The CDR3 protein is CASSERQVLNTEAFF. Written as DNA, the CDR3 is TGTGCCAGCAGCGAAAGACAGGTATTGAACACTGAAGCTTTCTTT.